This TCR beta chain came from a study of Ad26.COV2.S vaccination and SARS-CoV-2 variants. Data came from immunoSEQ multiplex PCR; TCRdb stores just in-frame clones and leaves some out. The sample yields some 450,000 clones, 90% seen once. Germline assignment: CDR1 SQVTM and CDR2 ANQGSEA. Trimming took 0 bases from V and 3 from J; bases not matched to a gene: 6. This CDR3 has 16 amino acids. As for treatment: about 20 received Ad26.COV2.S at low or high dose, single or two shots; a few received placebo; per-sample allocation not given. Material that was analyzed had been drawn on day 63 after the first vaccine or placebo injection.

This receptor was obtained from a person between 18 and 65 years old who received the Ad26.COV2.S COVID-19 vaccine or a placebo. Sequences were derived from peripheral blood, sampled in a trial of Ad26.COV2.S vaccine versus placebo. This chain connects TRBV29-1 to TRBJ2-3, with 10 nucleotides matching TRBD2. The CDR3 here is CSVEDLTSGITDTQYF. In DNA, the CDR3 is TGCAGCGTTGAAGATCTTACTAGCGGGATAACAGATACGCAGTATTTT.